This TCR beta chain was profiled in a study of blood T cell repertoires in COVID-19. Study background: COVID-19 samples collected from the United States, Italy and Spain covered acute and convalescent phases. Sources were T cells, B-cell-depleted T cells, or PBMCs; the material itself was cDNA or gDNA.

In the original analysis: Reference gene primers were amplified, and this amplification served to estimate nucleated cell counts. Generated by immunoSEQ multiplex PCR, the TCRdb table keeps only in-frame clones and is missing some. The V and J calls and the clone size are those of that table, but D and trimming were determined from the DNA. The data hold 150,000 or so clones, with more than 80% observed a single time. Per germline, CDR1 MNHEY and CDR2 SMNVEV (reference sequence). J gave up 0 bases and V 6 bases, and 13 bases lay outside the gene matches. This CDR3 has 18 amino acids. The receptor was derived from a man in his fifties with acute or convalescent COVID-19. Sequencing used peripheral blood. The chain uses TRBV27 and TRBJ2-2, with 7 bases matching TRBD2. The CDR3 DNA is TGTGCCAGCAGCATCCCCTGGGAGGGCAGGACGAACACCGGGGAGCTGTTTTTT. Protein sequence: CASSIPWEGRTNTGELFF.